This TCR beta chain stems from a study of blood T cell repertoires in COVID-19. Study overall: T cells, B-cell-depleted T cells, or PBMCs supplied cDNA or gDNA.

This CDR3 comprises 15 residues. Here immunoSEQ multiplex PCR was the method, and the copy in TCRdb shows in-frame clones only, minus some. Of some 260,000 clones detected, more than 65% appear once; the ten largest clones hold around 3.6%. This chain uses TRBV21-1 with TRBJ2-7; the table's TRBD1 call for D was not verified on the DNA. TRBV21-1 is reported as a pseudogene. This clonotype was sampled from a woman between 35 and 50 years old with active or convalescent COVID-19. Specimen: peripheral blood. This CDR3 reads CASSKRGTGFHEQYF. Here the CDR3 DNA reads TGTGCCAGCAGCAAACGCGGGACAGGGTTCCACGAGCAGTACTTC.